Detailed here is one TCR beta chain. Its antigen is not known. The CDR3 has 15 amino acids. Germline CDR1 and CDR2: SGHTA and FQGNSA. Trimming removed 2 bases from V and 1 base from J, with 10 bases in between. The sample comes from a study of OX40 agonist ivuxolimab in advanced cancers. Study-wide background: With ivuxolimab, an agonistic anti-OX40 (CD134) antibody, patients were treated. Each dose-escalation patient presented with hepatocellular carcinoma, melanoma, renal cell or head and neck cancer. Those enrolled were roughly 80% male, with a mean age of 60 years and ages from 23 to 79.

Libraries were prepared by immunoSEQ multiplex PCR; TCRdb keeps only in-frame clonotypes and omits some of them. The sample shows some 90,000 clones, approximately 89% of them seen only once. Study-wide findings and caveats: Some nonresponders likewise displayed low normalized T-cell clonal expansion.

This clonotype was sampled from an adult with an advanced solid tumor such as melanoma, head and neck, liver or kidney cancer. This chain connects TRBV7-2 to TRBJ2-3, with D maybe TRBD2 (6 bases). Sequencing used CD4+ or CD8+ T cells sorted from blood, obtained in a trial of the OX40 agonist ivuxolimab. The CDR3: CASSLSGLGTDTQYF. The CDR3 DNA reads as TGTGCCAGCAGCTTAAGCGGGTTAGGCACAGATACGCAGTATTTT.